This T cell receptor beta chain was profiled in a study of T cell repertoires in cytomegalovirus infection. Study information: Through public TCR beta signatures, both CMV infection and matching HLA type were indicated.

Study-wide findings and caveats: Carriage of CMV together with the relevant HLA was identifiable through cumulative public TCR beta family frequency. HLA-C-restricted CMV clonotypes gave the most frequent clonotype in two of eight donors.

V lost 3 bases to trimming and J lost 1 base, with 12 bases between them. Germline V gene data show CDR1 as SGHAT and CDR2 as FQNNGV. This CDR3 is built from 15 residues. This clonotype was seen a few times. Its antigen remains unknown. TCRdb redid the calling of the reads with MiXCR, one entry per CDR3 protein. Among about 530,000 distinct CDR3 sequences listed, 26% were seen once. The receptor was derived from a human donor in good health (CMV status not recorded). Some clones in this sample may be carry-over from other donors' samples. Sequencing used PBMCs. V usage is TRBV11-2 and J usage is TRBJ2-5; D is uncertain. In nucleotides, the CDR3 is TGTGCCAGCAGCTTTTCCACTGCGTCCCAAGAGACCCAGTACTTC. Protein: CASSFSTASQETQYF.